One sample yielded the 14 T cell receptor beta chains listed below, sequenced in a study of blood T cell repertoires in COVID-19. The table came from immunoSEQ multiplex PCR; TCRdb's copy has only in-frame clones and leaves some out. Seen here are 25,000 to 30,000 clones, over 70% observed once, and the top ten hold roughly half. Input material: peripheral blood. The origin of the receptors is an older woman with acute or convalescent COVID-19.

The chain employs TRBV6-5 and TRBJ2-7; 7 bases map to TRBD1. After removal of 6 bases from V and 2 bases from J, the junction contained 10 bases not matched to a gene. The CDR3 covers 15 residues. Germline assignment: CDR1 MNHEY and CDR2 SVGAGI. CDR3 loop: CASRISDRWTYEQYF. CDR3 bases: TGTGCCAGCAGAATATCGGACAGGTGGACCTACGAGCAGTACTTC.

As concerns this clone: One junction end disagrees with the germline gene, perhaps due to a read error. The chain is built from TRBV30 and TRBJ2-3; D might be TRBD1 (6 bases). CDR3 size: 14 residues. Germline assignment: CDR1 GTSNPN and CDR2 SVGIG (reference sequence). CDR3: CAWTQGTSTDTQYF. The DNA for the CDR3 is TGTGCTTGGACCCAGGGGACAAGCACAGATACGCAGTATTTT.

J is TRBJ2-7 and V is TRBV5-4, with D unclear. CDR1 and CDR2 (germline): SGHNT, YYREEE (reference sequence). The CDR3 totals 14 residues. The ends were cut back, 0 bases at V and 1 base at J, with 8 bases in the middle. The CDR3 loop is CASSLDLSSYEQYF. CDR3 sequence (DNA): TGTGCCAGCAGCTTGGACTTAAGTTCCTACGAGCAGTACTTC.

V is TRBV5-8 and J is TRBJ1-2, with 10 bases fitting TRBD1. Germline CDR1 SGHTS, CDR2 YDEGEE. Losses at the gene ends were 4 bases for V and 7 bases for J; bases not matched to a gene: 7. This CDR3 contains 14 residues. As DNA, the CDR3 is TGTGCCAGCAGCGGGGACAGGGGTTCTCGTGGCTACACCTTC. It codes for CASSGDRGSRGYTF.

The chain uses TRBV27 and TRBJ1-6, with a weak D call TRBD1 (6 bases). Germline CDR1 MNHEY, CDR2 SMNVEV (reference sequence). V lost 2 bases and J 6 bases, leaving 14 bases between the germline ends. The CDR3 sequence is 16 residues long. The CDR3 region has the DNA TGTGCCAGCAGTTTAAGAAAAGGGGGTAGTAATTCACCCCTCCACTTT. Residues: CASSLRKGGSNSPLHF.

This clone was counted a few times. This chain links TRBV4-3 with TRBJ2-1, with D perhaps TRBD2 (6 bases). Germline V gives CDR1 LGHNA, CDR2 YSLEER. Deletions cut 0 bases from V and 8 bases from J, with 20 bases between. The CDR3 is made up of 17 amino acids. The CDR3 here is CASSQDLSREASDEQFF. Written as DNA, the CDR3 is TGCGCCAGCAGCCAAGATCTTTCCAGGGAGGCATCCGATGAGCAGTTCTTC.

This rearrangement joins TRBV5-1 to TRBJ2-5, with 14 positions matching TRBD2. Germline CDR1 is SGHRS and CDR2 is YFSETQ. V lost 1 base to trimming and J lost 4 bases; unmatched junction nucleotides: 3. The CDR3 loop spans 16 amino acids. The CDR3 coding sequence is TGCGCCAGCAGCTTGAGGGGGACTAGCGGGAGAGAGACCCAGTACTTC. The encoded protein is CASSLRGTSGRETQYF.

The chain couples TRBV6-6 to TRBJ2-5, with 15 bases aligning to TRBD2. Looked up from germline, CDR1 is MNHNY and CDR2 is SVGAGI (reference sequence). J lost 14 bases, V lost 5 bases, and 12 bases had no gene match. CDR3 length equals 15 residues. The CDR3 DNA reads TGTGCCAGCAGTCACCCCCGGACTAGCGGGGGGGCCGTCTACTTC. Its translation: CASSHPRTSGGAVYF.

This chain joins TRBV4-2 and TRBJ2-5; 11 bases map to TRBD2. The CDR3 extends over 19 amino acids. CDR1 is LGHNA and CDR2 is YNFKEQ in the germline V gene. J lost 5 bases, V lost 1 base, and 15 bases had no gene match. CDR3 residues: CASSQAKLAGGQGGETQYF. DNA of the CDR3: TGTGCCAGCAGCCAAGCAAAGTTAGCGGGAGGGCAAGGAGGTGAGACCCAGTACTTC.

This clone has just a few counts. Written as DNA, the CDR3 is TGTGCCAGCAGCAAACCCAGGGGGCAAGAGACCCAGTACTTC. Protein sequence: CASSKPRGQETQYF. The chain couples TRBV21-1 to TRBJ2-5; TRBD1 is the table's D call, not checked against the DNA. TRBV21-1 is classified as a pseudogene. This CDR3 has 14 amino acids.

This rearrangement joins TRBV7-2 to TRBJ2-3; D unclear. Trimming left V 5 bases short and J 4 bases short, with 10 bases between. CDR1 is SGHTA and CDR2 is FQGNSA in the germline V gene. This CDR3 is built from 13 residues. The CDR3 DNA reads as TGTGCCAGCAGCCCTCTAGGTGCAGATACGCAGTATTTT. As protein: CASSPLGADTQYF.

The gene calls are TRBV27 and TRBJ2-7, with a weak D call TRBD2 (7 bases). Trimming cost V 4 bases and J 7 bases, with 20 bases left between them. Germline values: CDR1 MNHEY, CDR2 SMNVEV (reference sequence). CDR3 length: 15 residues. In DNA, the CDR3 is TGTGCCAGCAGTTCCGCAGGGGCTCGGGGAGGGGAGCAGTACTTC. Translated: CASSSAGARGGEQYF.

Notes on this clone: An end of the junction does not agree with germline; a read error may underlie this. V and J are TRBV24-1 and TRBJ2-5, with D unresolved. This CDR3 has 13 residues. Germline values: CDR1 KGHDR, CDR2 SFDVKD. In DNA, the CDR3 is TGTGCCACCAGTGATTCCCACCAGGAGACCCAGTACTTC. Protein: CATSDSHQETQYF.

This chain connects TRBV2 to TRBJ2-7; 7 bases agree with TRBD1. Germline CDR1 SNHLY, CDR2 FYNNEI. V shed 5 bases and J 3 bases; nucleotides not matched to a gene: 13. The CDR3 spans 16 residues. The CDR3 DNA sequence: TGTGCCAGCAGTAGATTAGGGACAGTAAAAGTCTACGAGCAGTACTTC. It yields the protein CASSRLGTVKVYEQYF.